The rows below give T cell receptor beta chains drawn from one sample of a study of cytomegalovirus exposure and HLA in healthy donors. The method was immunoSEQ multiplex PCR; TCRdb's version includes in-frame clones alone and lacks a portion of them. The data contain 200,000 to 250,000 clones, around 73% of them singletons. Sequencing was done on a sample of PBMCs. These receptors were taken from a male donor in good health and CMV-seronegative. Each CDR3 is given with its conserved first and last residue. The D gene is left open where the match is weak. Not every row has a clone size; where given, it reads once, few, many or a size class.

j_call clone_size v_call d_call cdr3_aa cdr3_nt
TRBJ2-1 . TRBV7-9 TRBD2 CASSYSPPGLGLNEQFF TGTGCCAGCAGCTACTCCCCCCCGGGACTAGGTCTCAATGAGCAGTTCTTC
TRBJ1-1 . TRBV6-6 . CASGTPIFNTEAFF TGTGCCTCCGGGACACCCATTTTTAACACTGAAGCTTTCTTT
TRBJ1-1 . TRBV29-1 . CSVTTDEAFF TGCAGCGTCACGACAGACGAAGCTTTCTTT
TRBJ2-5 . TRBV7-2 . CASRERPETQYF TGTGCCAGCAGAGAGAGGCCCGAGACCCAGTACTTC
TRBJ2-7 . TRBV2 . CASSENWSYEQYF TGTGCCAGCAGTGAAAACTGGTCCTACGAGCAGTACTTC
TRBJ2-2 . TRBV11-3 TRBD1 CASSPRTGGDAGELFF TGTGCCAGCAGCCCACGGACAGGGGGTGACGCCGGGGAGCTGTTTTTT
TRBJ2-7 . TRBV18 TRBD1 CASSPPRGQPYEQYF TGTGCCAGCTCACCACCTCGGGGACAGCCCTACGAGCAGTACTTC
TRBJ2-3 many TRBV6-1 TRBD2 CASSDWGRGDTQYF TGTGCCAGCAGTGATTGGGGGAGGGGAGATACGCAGTATTTT
TRBJ2-1 . TRBV5-1 TRBD1 CASSSGQGNYNEQFF TGCGCCAGCAGCTCGGGACAGGGCAACTACAATGAGCAGTTCTTC
TRBJ2-3 . TRBV7-9 TRBD2 CASSSAGGGSTDTQYF TGTGCCAGCAGTTCAGCGGGAGGCGGGAGCACAGATACGCAGTATTTT
TRBJ1-4 few TRBV10-2 . CASHIGGATNEKLFF TGCGCCAGCCATATAGGAGGTGCAACTAATGAAAAACTGTTTTTT
TRBJ2-2 . TRBV7-6 TRBD2 CASSLGGGRYTGELFF TGTGCCAGCAGCTTAGGGGGGGGGAGATACACCGGGGAGCTGTTTTTT
TRBJ2-5 . TRBV5-6 TRBD2 CASSIGTSGQETQYF TGTGCCAGCAGCATCGGGACTAGCGGCCAAGAGACCCAGTACTTC
TRBJ1-4 . TRBV6-5 . CASSYTHRVGVEKLFF TGTGCCAGCAGTTACACCCACAGGGTTGGTGTGGAAAAACTGTTTTTT
TRBJ1-1 . TRBV5-1 TRBD1 CASSPRDRGTEAFF TGCGCCAGCAGCCCCCGGGACAGGGGCACTGAAGCTTTCTTT
TRBJ1-5 . TRBV30 . CAWAGQGGSNQPQHF TGTGCCTGGGCAGGCCAAGGGGGTTCGAATCAGCCCCAGCATTTT
TRBJ2-7 once TRBV7-9 TRBD2 CSSSLVTSGTNEQYF TGTTCCAGCAGCTTAGTGACTAGCGGGACAAACGAGCAGTACTTC
TRBJ2-7 . TRBV10-3 TRBD2 CAIRSAGLAGDEQYF TGTGCCATCAGAAGCGCGGGACTAGCGGGAGACGAGCAGTACTTC
TRBJ2-7 . TRBV10-1 TRBD2 CASSDGAGVPYEQYF TGCGCCAGCAGTGATGGAGCGGGAGTACCCTACGAGCAGTACTTC
TRBJ1-2 few TRBV6-5 . CASSDLGHRYGYTF TGTGCCAGCAGTGACCTTGGACACCGATATGGCTACACCTTC
TRBJ2-7 once TRBV5-1 . CASSFAQGEQYF TGCGCCAGCAGCTTTGCTCAGGGGGAGCAGTACTTC
TRBJ2-7 . TRBV7-3 TRBD2 CASSLASGNSYEQYF TGTGCCAGCAGCTTAGCTAGCGGGAACTCCTACGAGCAGTACTTC
TRBJ2-7 . TRBV9 TRBD1 CASSVATGVPGEQYF TGTGCCAGCAGCGTAGCTACAGGGGTCCCAGGAGAGCAGTACTTC